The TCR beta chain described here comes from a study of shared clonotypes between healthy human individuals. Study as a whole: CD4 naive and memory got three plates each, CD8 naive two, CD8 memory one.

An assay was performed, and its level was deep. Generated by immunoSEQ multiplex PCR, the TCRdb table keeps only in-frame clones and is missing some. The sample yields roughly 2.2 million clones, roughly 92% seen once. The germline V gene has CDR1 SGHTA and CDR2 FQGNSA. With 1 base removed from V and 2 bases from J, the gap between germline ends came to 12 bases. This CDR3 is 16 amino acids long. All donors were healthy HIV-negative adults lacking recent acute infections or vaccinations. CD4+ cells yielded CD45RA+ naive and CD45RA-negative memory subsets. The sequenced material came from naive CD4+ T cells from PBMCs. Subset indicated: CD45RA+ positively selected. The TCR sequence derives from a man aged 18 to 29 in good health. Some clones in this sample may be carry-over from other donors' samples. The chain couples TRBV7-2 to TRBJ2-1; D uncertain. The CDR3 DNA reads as TGTGCCAGCAGCTTAGATAGTTCACCCGCCTACAATGAGCAGTTCTTC. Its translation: CASSLDSSPAYNEQFF. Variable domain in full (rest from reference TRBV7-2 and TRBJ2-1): GAGVSQSPSNKVTEKGKDVELRCDPISGHTALYWYRQSLGQGLEFLIYFQGNSAPDKSGLPSDRFSAERTGGSVSTLTIQRTQQEDSAVYLCASSLDSSPAYNEQFFGPGTRLTVL.